A single sample gave rise to the 25 T cell receptor beta chains below, sequenced in a study of patients and donors after allogeneic stem cell transplantation. Each CDR3 protein is one row after TCRdb ran MiXCR on the RT-PCR reads. Of approximately 150,000 distinct CDR3 sequences listed, approximately 25% were seen once; the top ten hold more than 25%. Sequencing was carried out using blood, either unsorted or a sorted T cell fraction (not recorded which). The receptors originated from a human donor who was either an allogeneic HSCT recipient or a stem cell or donor lymphocyte infusion donor (not recorded which). It is not recorded whose cells these are; they may come from a transplant donor.

In the case of this clonotype: A read error may account for a junction end that differs from germline. The rearrangement joins TRBV9 to TRBJ2-7, with D perhaps assigned TRBD1 or TRBD2 (6 bases each). The CDR3 has 15 amino acids. Germline V gene sequence: CDR1 SGDLS, CDR2 YYNGEE. The CDR3 reads CASSPGGLFSYVQYF. In DNA, the CDR3 is TGTGCCAGCAGCCCTGGGGGGCTATTCTCCTACGTGCAGTACTTC.

This clonotype appeared many times. This sequence joins TRBV12-3 or TRBV12-4 and TRBJ1-1; TRBD1 matches at 7 bases. The CDR3 is 15 residues long. With 2 bases clipped from V and 9 bases from J, the junction kept 12 bases outside the gene matches. As DNA, the CDR3 is TGTGCCAGCAGTTTATCCGAGGGGGCGCGCCCCAAAGCTTTCTTT. This encodes CASSLSEGARPKAFF.

There are a few counts of this clonotype. This chain connects TRBV5-1 to TRBJ2-3, with TRBD2 matching over 10 bases. Losses at the gene ends were 0 bases for V and 2 bases for J; bases not matched to a gene: 9. This CDR3 spans 18 amino acids. Germline-derived CDR1 and CDR2 are SGHRS and YFSETQ. The CDR3 DNA sequence: TGCGCCAGCAGCTTGGTTCGAGCGGGAGGGCCGAACACAGATACGCAGTATTTT. Residues: CASSLVRAGGPNTDTQYF.

Points on this clonotype: The conserved phenylalanine or tryptophan normally closing the CDR3 is absent here, so this likely arose from a read error. The chain combines TRBV20-1 with TRBJ1-2, with no clear D. The CDR3 consists of 12 residues. The V gene lost 2 bases and the J gene lost 4 bases, with 8 bases spanning the gap. Looked up from germline, CDR1 is DFQATT and CDR2 is SNEGSKA (reference sequence). The CDR3 DNA reads TGCAGTGCTAGACCGAGTAGCTATGGCTACACCTAC. Translation: CSARPSSYGYTY.

This clonotype was observed a handful of times. V is TRBV6-5 and J is TRBJ2-1; 11 bases align to TRBD2. Germline CDR1 is MNHEY and CDR2 is SVGAGI. Trimming removed 5 bases from V and 0 bases from J; junction bases left unmatched: 12. The CDR3 covers 19 residues. This CDR3 reads CASSTGLAGYGSSYNEQFF. CDR3 in DNA: TGTGCCAGCAGTACCGGACTAGCGGGCTATGGGAGCTCCTACAATGAGCAGTTCTTC.

In DNA, the CDR3 is TGTGCCAGCAGTCCCCTTCCGGGGGGGCCGGATACGCAGTATTTT. This gives the protein CASSPLPGGPDTQYF. The J gene is TRBJ2-3, the V gene TRBV12-3 or TRBV12-4; 8 bases agree with TRBD2. The CDR3 is 15 residues long. V trimming: 5 bases; J trimming: 6 bases; junction bases outside the gene matches: 10.

This clonotype was seen ten or more times. V and J are TRBV10-3 and TRBJ2-7; TRBD1 matches at 9 bases. The CDR3 runs to 15 residues. Germline CDR1 and CDR2: ENHRY and SYGVKD. V was clipped by 6 bases and J by 1 base; unmatched bases: 7. The CDR3 sequence is CAIRQGQGDSYEQYF. The DNA for the CDR3 is TGTGCCATCAGACAGGGACAGGGAGATTCCTACGAGCAGTACTTC.

This clonotype has only a few counts. This chain uses TRBV4-1 with TRBJ1-1; D is unclear. Germline assignment: CDR1 MGHRA and CDR2 YSYEKL. Trimming removed 0 bases from V and 7 bases from J, with 9 bases in between. CDR3 size: 13 residues. CDR3 nucleotides: TGCGCCAGCAGCCAAGAGTGGTCAAGTGAAGCTTTCTTT. Protein product: CASSQEWSSEAFF.

This clonotype was detected only a few times. The rearrangement links TRBV5-1 to TRBJ2-7; TRBD2 matches 11 bases. Trimming removed 4 bases from V and 3 bases from J; junction bases left unmatched: 3. Germline CDR1 reads SGHRS; CDR2 reads YFSETQ. The CDR3 totals 14 residues. The CDR3 sequence: CASSLTSGGYEQYF. The CDR3 nucleotides read TGCGCCAGCAGCCTAACTAGCGGGGGCTACGAGCAGTACTTC.

This clonotype has at least ten counts. The V gene is TRBV6-5, the J gene TRBJ1-1, with 9 bases aligning to TRBD1. Trimming cost V 6 bases and J 5 bases; bases outside gene matches: 13. In germline, CDR1 is MNHEY, CDR2 SVGAGI. This CDR3 is built from 16 residues. CDR3 residues: CASSRLRDRDLTEAFF. The CDR3, as DNA: TGTGCCAGCAGCCGGCTCCGGGACAGGGACTTGACTGAAGCTTTCTTT.

The V call is TRBV5-1, the J call TRBJ2-3; 7 nucleotides align to TRBD1. This CDR3 is 16 amino acids long. V shed 0 bases and J 0 bases; nucleotides not matched to a gene: 4. From germline, CDR1 is SGHRS and CDR2 YFSETQ. CDR3 sequence (DNA): TGCGCCAGCAGCTTGGGGACAGGCCGAAGCACAGATACGCAGTATTTT. Its translation is CASSLGTGRSTDTQYF.

This sequence joins TRBV5-1 and TRBJ1-6, with a tentative D call TRBD1 (6 bases). The ends were cut back, 1 base at V and 6 bases at J, with 8 bases in the middle. CDR1 and CDR2 from the germline V gene are SGHRS and YFSETQ. This CDR3 has 14 amino acids. CDR3: CASSLTGSNSPLHF. The CDR3 DNA is TGCGCCAGCAGCTTGACAGGGAGTAATTCACCCCTCCACTTT.

There are a few counts of this clonotype. This sequence joins TRBV20-1 and TRBJ1-1, with D possibly TRBD1 on 6 matching bases. Trimming pared 5 bases from V and 4 bases from J, leaving 11 bases between. This CDR3 has 12 amino acids. The germline gives CDR1 DFQATT, CDR2 SNEGSKA (reference sequence). Written as DNA, the CDR3 is TGCAGTGCTCAAACAGGGCGCACTGAAGCTTTCTTT. Its translation: CSAQTGRTEAFF.

The table lists this clonotype with a few counts. The chain joins TRBV9 to TRBJ2-1, with 7 nucleotides matching TRBD1. The CDR3 runs to 18 residues. V lost 2 bases and J lost 3; bases outside the gene matches: 14. Germline V gives CDR1 SGDLS, CDR2 YYNGEE. The CDR3 loop is CASSVDPHARTGYNEQFF. CDR3 in DNA: TGTGCCAGCAGCGTGGACCCTCACGCGCGGACAGGCTACAATGAGCAGTTCTTC.

The CDR3 sequence: CSARTGAYEQYF. CDR3 DNA: TGCAGTGCTAGAACCGGGGCCTACGAGCAGTACTTC. The chain carries TRBV20-1 and TRBJ2-7, with D perhaps matching TRBD2 (5 bases). The CDR3 length is 12 residues. V shed 2 bases and J shed 2 bases, with 7 bases lying between them. Looked up from germline, CDR1 is DFQATT and CDR2 is SNEGSKA (reference sequence).

There are many counts of this clonotype. The V call is TRBV5-1, the J call TRBJ2-1; 11 nucleotides align to TRBD2. V shed 2 bases, J shed 4 bases, and the junction held 2 bases outside the gene matches. This CDR3 is 15 amino acids long. Germline V gene data show CDR1 as SGHRS and CDR2 as YFSETQ. The CDR3 region has the DNA TGCGCCAGCAGCTTAGGGACTAGCGGATACAATGAGCAGTTCTTC. It yields the protein CASSLGTSGYNEQFF.

This clonotype has just a few counts. CDR3: CSASRDSITGELFF. CDR3 coding DNA: TGCAGTGCTAGCCGGGACAGCATCACCGGGGAGCTGTTTTTT. The chain is built from TRBV20-1 and TRBJ2-2, with 7 bases aligning to TRBD1. Germline assignment: CDR1 DFQATT and CDR2 SNEGSKA (reference sequence). There are 14 residues in the CDR3. The J segment lost 4 bases and the V segment lost 3 bases, leaving 5 bases of the junction unmatched.

The chain joins TRBV12-3 or TRBV12-4 to TRBJ2-7; weak D call: TRBD2 (6 bases). V lost 3 bases and J 3 bases, leaving 12 bases between the germline ends. This CDR3 has 14 amino acids. The CDR3 bases are TGTGCCAGCAGTTTCGTGGGAGGAGGCTACGAGCAGTACTTC. Encoded protein: CASSFVGGGYEQYF.

The chain has TRBV5-1 and TRBJ1-5, with 8 bases identical to TRBD1. The V gene end was trimmed by 4 bases and the J gene end by 7 bases; junction bases not matched to a gene: 13. The CDR3 length is 16 residues. Germline assignment: CDR1 SGHRS and CDR2 YFSETQ. CDR3 sequence: CASSLIPGGRYQPQHF. In DNA form, the CDR3 reads TGCGCCAGCAGCCTCATTCCAGGGGGCAGGTACCAGCCCCAGCATTTT.

The chain uses TRBV30 and TRBJ2-5; D is possibly TRBD1 (7 bases). V lost 4 bases and J lost 5, with 8 bases in between. Germline V CDR1 and CDR2: GTSNPN, SVGIG (reference sequence). The length of the CDR3 is 11 residues. In DNA, the CDR3 is TGTGCCTGGACAGGGGGGGAGACCCAGTACTTC. This sequence encodes CAWTGGETQYF.

This clonotype was seen more than once but under ten times. CDR3 bases: TGTGCCAGCAGATCCAGCTACCCTAATGAAAAACTGTTTTTT. It encodes CASRSSYPNEKLFF. The chain uses TRBV12-3 or TRBV12-4 and TRBJ1-4; D not resolved. V gave up 6 bases and J gave up 3 bases, with 11 bases separating them. The CDR3 contains 14 residues.

The chain carries TRBV6-5 and TRBJ2-1; 8 nucleotides line up with TRBD1. CDR1 is MNHEY and CDR2 is SVGAGI in the germline V gene. The CDR3 consists of 16 residues. V was pared by 2 bases and J by 4 bases, with 7 bases of the junction left unmatched. The CDR3 DNA reads as TGTGCCAGCAGTTACCGTCCGGGACAGGCGTACAATGAGCAGTTCTTC. Translated, it gives CASSYRPGQAYNEQFF.

The V and J genes are TRBV12-3 or TRBV12-4 and TRBJ1-5; tentatively, D is TRBD1 (6 bases). Trimming removed 3 bases from V and 10 bases from J, with 10 bases in between. The CDR3 totals 12 residues. CDR3 in amino acids: CASSFRQEPQHF. Here the CDR3 DNA reads TGTGCCAGCAGTTTCCGACAGGAACCCCAGCATTTT.

The V call is TRBV20-1, the J call TRBJ1-1, with 8 bases that match TRBD1. The V segment lost 2 bases and the J segment 6 bases; nucleotides outside the gene matches: 8. The CDR3 runs to 14 residues. Germline values: CDR1 DFQATT, CDR2 SNEGSKA (reference sequence). CDR3 nucleotide sequence: TGCAGTGCTAGACAGGGGGCGGGAGCGGCTGAAGCTTTCTTT. This sequence encodes CSARQGAGAAEAFF.

V and J are TRBV19 and TRBJ2-7; the match to TRBD2 covers 8 bases. The CDR3 loop spans 13 amino acids. Per the germline V gene, CDR1 is LNHDA and CDR2 is SQIVND (reference sequence). Germline trimming cut 6 bases from V and 3 bases from J; bases unmatched to any gene: 4. This CDR3 is CASSSGGNYEQYF. The CDR3 DNA is TGTGCCAGTAGCAGCGGGGGAAACTACGAGCAGTACTTC.